Listed here are 16 T cell receptor beta chains from one sample, sequenced in a study of T-cell reconstitution after alpha-beta-depleted transplantation in children. Preparing the TCRbeta library involved the use of unique molecular identifiers. TCRdb processed the PCR reads anew with MiXCR; each CDR3 protein has one entry. The sample shows about 230,000 distinct CDR3 sequences, 12% of them seen only once. Sequences were derived from PBMCs from the stem cell graft donor, sampled from the stem cell graft. The origin of the receptors is a human donor who donated a stem cell graft to a child with acute lymphoblastic leukemia.

This clonotype was seen many times. The rearrangement uses TRBV7-2 and TRBJ1-4; D remains unclear. Germline V gene data show CDR1 as SGHTA and CDR2 as FQGNSA. The CDR3 is 14 residues long. Trimming removed 1 base from V and 6 bases from J, with 9 bases in between. CDR3 in amino acids: CASSLEHGDEKLFF. The DNA for the CDR3 is TGTGCCAGCAGCTTAGAACACGGGGATGAAAAACTGTTTTTT.

This clonotype came up a few times. The chain uses TRBV5-1 and TRBJ2-1, with D possibly being TRBD1 (6 bases). There are 13 residues in the CDR3. Germline CDR1 is SGHRS and CDR2 is YFSETQ. V was trimmed by 0 bases and J by 9 bases, leaving 10 bases between them. The CDR3, as DNA: TGCGCCAGCAGCTTGGGATCCAGGGGTGAGCAGTTCTTC. Its translation is CASSLGSRGEQFF.

This clonotype appeared many times. The chain recombines TRBV4-2 with TRBJ2-7; 8 bases fit TRBD2. V was clipped by 4 bases and J by 0 bases; unmatched bases: 11. The length of the CDR3 is 17 residues. Germline V gene lookup returns CDR1 LGHNA and CDR2 YNFKEQ. This CDR3 is CASSPRGGTASSYEQYF. CDR3 nucleotide sequence: TGTGCCAGCAGCCCCCGGGGGGGGACGGCGAGCTCCTACGAGCAGTACTTC.

This clonotype was seen repeatedly, ten times or more. CDR3 bases: TGTGCCAGCAGCTTAGCTAGCGGCCACTCCTACGAGCAGTACTTC. It encodes CASSLASGHSYEQYF. The chain is built from TRBV7-9 and TRBJ2-7; TRBD2 might be the D (6 bases). The ends were cut back, 0 bases at V and 0 bases at J, with 9 bases in the middle. Germline V gene lookup returns CDR1 SEHNR and CDR2 FQNEAQ (reference sequence). The CDR3 runs 15 residues.

This clonotype came up many times. The V call is TRBV3-1, the J call TRBJ1-3; tentatively, D is TRBD1 (6 bases). The CDR3 totals 19 residues. Deletions cut 3 bases from V and 0 bases from J, with 21 bases between. From germline, CDR1 is LGHDT and CDR2 YNNKEL (reference sequence). The CDR3 nucleotides read TGTGCCAGCAGCCATTCCTATAGGGGGGACCCACGCTCTGGAAACACCATATATTTT. Its translation: CASSHSYRGDPRSGNTIYF.

This clonotype was observed at least ten times. This chain uses TRBV4-2 with TRBJ2-1, with unresolved D. Trimming removed 0 bases from V and 7 bases from J, with 10 bases in between. The CDR3 runs to 14 residues. Germline V gene data show CDR1 as LGHNA and CDR2 as YNFKEQ. CDR3 sequence (DNA): TGTGCCAGCAGCCAAGATACGTCGCTTAATGAGCAGTTCTTC. As protein: CASSQDTSLNEQFF.

In its sample, this clonotype was seen a few times. V usage is TRBV7-2 and J usage is TRBJ1-6, with D possibly TRBD1 on 6 matching bases. The CDR3 loop spans 15 amino acids. The germline CDR1 and CDR2 sequences are SGHTA and FQGNSA. Between the trimmed V and J ends, which lost 5 bases and 7 bases, there was a span of 15 bases. The CDR3 sequence: CASSLWDTGNSPLHF. The CDR3, as DNA: TGTGCCAGCAGCCTTTGGGACACTGGGAATTCACCCCTCCACTTT.

This clonotype was picked up many times. The chain has TRBV6-2 or TRBV6-3 and TRBJ2-1; D is possibly TRBD1 (5 bases). The CDR3 runs 15 residues. Per the germline V gene, CDR1 is MNHEY and CDR2 is SVGEGT. V was trimmed by 6 bases and J by 12 bases, leaving 24 bases between them. CDR3 sequence reads: CASSYVSAARRGQFF. The CDR3, as DNA: TGTGCCAGCAGCTACGTCTCTGCGGCTCGAAGGGGGCAGTTCTTC.

This clonotype came up many times. The chain is built from TRBV15 and TRBJ2-3; 8 bases map to TRBD1. This CDR3 comprises 15 residues. CDR1 LNHNV and CDR2 YYDKDF come from the germline V gene (reference sequence). Trimming cost V 6 bases and J 5 bases; bases outside gene matches: 10. CDR3 in DNA: TGTGCCACCAGGACGGACAGGGTCCCGAGAGATACGCAGTATTTT. As protein: CATRTDRVPRDTQYF.

Remarks on this clonotype: A much more abundant neighbour one base away suggests this may be a read error. This chain uses TRBV5-1 with TRBJ2-7; D tentatively reads TRBD1 or TRBD2 (5 bases each). Germline lookup yields CDR1 SGHRS and CDR2 YFSETQ. The CDR3 length is 14 residues. V lost 6 bases and J lost 0, with 13 bases in between. This CDR3 reads CASNLGRISYEQYF. CDR3 nucleotide sequence: TGCGCCAGCAACCTGGGACGGATCTCCTACGAGCAGTACTTC.

The table lists this clonotype with many counts. Sequence at one end of the junction differs from germline and may be a read error. The chain carries TRBV12-3 or TRBV12-4 and TRBJ2-2; no clear D gene. The CDR3 totals 14 residues. This CDR3 is CASRLERNSGELFF. CDR3 nucleotides: TGTGCCAGCCGCTTAGAGCGTAACAGCGGGGAGCTGTTTTTT.

The table lists this clonotype with many counts. The chain combines TRBV28 with TRBJ1-3, with D hard to call. Between the trimmed V and J ends, which lost 3 bases and 0 bases, there was a span of 6 bases. Germline V gives CDR1 MDHEN, CDR2 SYDVKM. CDR3 length: 14 amino acids. The CDR3 region is CASSFSFSGNTIYF. DNA for the CDR3: TGTGCCAGCAGTTTCAGCTTCTCTGGAAACACCATATATTTT.

This clonotype was counted at least ten times. V gene TRBV4-3 combines with J gene TRBJ2-2; D possibly matches TRBD1 or TRBD2 (5 bases each). The CDR3 loop spans 13 amino acids. Germline loops: CDR1 LGHNA, CDR2 YSLEER. V lost 3 bases and J lost 9, with 11 bases in between. CDR3 nucleotide sequence: TGCGCCAGCAGCCAGAGGGGTGTGAGGGAGCTGTTTTTT. Protein product: CASSQRGVRELFF.

This clonotype was seen many times. The chain couples TRBV6-5 to TRBJ2-2; no clear D gene. The CDR3 spans 12 residues. Germline assignment: CDR1 MNHEY and CDR2 SVGAGI. Trimming pared 6 bases from V and 6 bases from J, leaving 8 bases between. The CDR3 DNA reads TGTGCCAGCAGGCGTCCCGCCGGGGAGCTGTTTTTT. It is translated as CASRRPAGELFF.

This clonotype was detected only a few times. CDR3 bases: TGTGCCAGCAGCTCGGACCCTAGCGGGTTCTCCTACGAGCAGTACTTC. Amino acids: CASSSDPSGFSYEQYF. The gene calls are TRBV7-2 and TRBJ2-7; 8 bases are shared with TRBD2. With 4 bases clipped from V and 0 bases from J, the junction kept 8 bases outside the gene matches. In germline, CDR1 is SGHTA, CDR2 FQGNSA. The CDR3 runs 16 residues.

This clonotype was found a few times. The chain employs TRBV7-9 and TRBJ1-2; D gene unclear. CDR1 SEHNR and CDR2 FQNEAQ come from the germline V gene (reference sequence). Trimming removed 6 bases from V and 8 bases from J, with 13 bases in between. The CDR3 is 12 residues long. DNA for the CDR3: TGTGCCAGCAGTCCCGACCCCCCAGGCTACACCTTC. Protein sequence: CASSPDPPGYTF.